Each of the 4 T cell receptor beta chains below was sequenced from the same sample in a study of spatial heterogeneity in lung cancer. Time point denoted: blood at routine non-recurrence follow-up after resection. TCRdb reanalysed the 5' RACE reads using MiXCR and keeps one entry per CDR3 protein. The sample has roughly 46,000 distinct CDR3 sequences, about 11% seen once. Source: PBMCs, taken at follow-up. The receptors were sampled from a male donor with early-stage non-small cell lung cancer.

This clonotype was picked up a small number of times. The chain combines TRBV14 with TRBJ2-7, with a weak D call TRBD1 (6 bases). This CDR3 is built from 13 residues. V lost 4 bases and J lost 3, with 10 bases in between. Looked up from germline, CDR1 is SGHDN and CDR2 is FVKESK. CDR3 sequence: CASSPTGLYEQYF. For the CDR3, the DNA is TGTGCCAGCAGCCCTACAGGGCTCTACGAGCAGTACTTC.

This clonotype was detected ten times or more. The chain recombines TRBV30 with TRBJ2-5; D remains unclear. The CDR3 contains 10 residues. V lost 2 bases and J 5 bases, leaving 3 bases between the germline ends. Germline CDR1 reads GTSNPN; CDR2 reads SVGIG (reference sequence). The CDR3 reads CAWSSETQYF. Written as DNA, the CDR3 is TGTGCCTGGAGTTCCGAGACCCAGTACTTC.

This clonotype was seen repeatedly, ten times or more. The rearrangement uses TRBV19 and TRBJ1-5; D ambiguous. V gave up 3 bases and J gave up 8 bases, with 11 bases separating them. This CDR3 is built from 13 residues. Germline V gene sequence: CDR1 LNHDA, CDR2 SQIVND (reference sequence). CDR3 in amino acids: CASSIDGREPQHF. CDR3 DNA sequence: TGTGCCAGTAGTATTGATGGGAGGGAGCCCCAGCATTTT. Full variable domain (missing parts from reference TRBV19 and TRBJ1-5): DGGITQSPKYLFRKEGQNVTLSCEQNLNHDAMYWYRQDPGQGLRLIYYSQIVNDFQKGDIAEGYSVSREKKESFPLTVTSAQKNPTAFYLCASSIDGREPQHFGDGTRLSIL.

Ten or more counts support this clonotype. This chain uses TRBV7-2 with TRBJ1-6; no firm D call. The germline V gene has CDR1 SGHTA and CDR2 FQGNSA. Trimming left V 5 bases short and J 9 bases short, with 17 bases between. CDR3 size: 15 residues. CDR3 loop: CASSASSSRGSPLHF. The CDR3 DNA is TGTGCCAGCAGCGCCAGTAGTTCTCGCGGTTCACCCCTCCACTTT.